This record concerns one T cell receptor beta chain sequence. This entry is derived from a study of shared clonotypes between healthy human individuals. This table comes from immunoSEQ multiplex PCR, and its TCRdb copy is limited to in-frame clones, with some not included. Of about 980,000 clones in the sample, about 80% were seen once. Germline V CDR1 and CDR2: SGHRS, YFSETQ. The CDR3 is 14 amino acids. V was pared by 7 bases and J by 0 bases, with 14 bases between. V usage is TRBV5-1 and J usage is TRBJ2-7; D ambiguous. The TCR was taken from a man aged 18-30 years in good health. The source material was memory CD4+ T cells sorted from blood. Regarding subset: CD45RA-negative fraction. The CDR3 coding sequence is TGCGCCAGCCCGCAGGTGGAGACCTCCTACGAGCAGTACTTC. This gives the protein CASPQVETSYEQYF.